Below are 20 T cell receptor beta chains sequenced from a single sample in a study of blood T cells in healthy people across ages. Next came a second PCR, run for about 6 to 12 cycles, which used a sample-barcoded 5' primer along with a J-beta primer mix. MiXCR, run by TCRdb on the 5' RACE reads, gives a single entry per CDR3 protein. Of about 600,000 distinct CDR3 sequences in the sample, around 50% were seen once. Sequenced input: blood. Receptors originate from an elderly man in good health.

The chain joins TRBV14 to TRBJ1-5; TRBD1 agrees at 7 bases. Trimming cost V 4 bases and J 9 bases; bases outside gene matches: 15. CDR3 size: 16 residues. The germline V gene has CDR1 SGHDN and CDR2 FVKESK. The chain's CDR3 is CASSPIDRATDRPQHF. As DNA, the CDR3 is TGTGCCAGCAGCCCTATAGACAGGGCAACCGATCGGCCCCAGCATTTT.

This chain connects TRBV11-2 to TRBJ2-1; 8 positions agree with TRBD2. This CDR3 has 17 residues. Unmatched junction bases numbered 15, after V lost 2 bases and J lost 9 bases. CDR1 SGHAT and CDR2 FQNNGV come from the germline V gene. The CDR3 spells CASSLSASGTRRCEQFF. DNA for the CDR3: TGTGCCAGCAGCTTATCGGCTTCGGGGACTAGACGGTGTGAGCAGTTCTTC.

The genes are TRBV18 and TRBJ1-4; D remains unclear. Germline values: CDR1 KGHSH, CDR2 LQKENI. Trimming removed 5 bases at V and 5 bases at J, with 15 bases between. The CDR3 extends over 15 amino acids. The CDR3 DNA is TGTGCCAGCTCAGGCGATTTAGGGCGAAATGAAAAACTGTTTTTT. It yields the protein CASSGDLGRNEKLFF. The full variable domain, with the rest looked up from reference TRBV18 and TRBJ1-4, is NAGVMQNPRHLVRRRGQEARLRCSPMKGHSHVYWYRQLPEEGLKFMVYLQKENIIDESGMPKERFSAEFPKEGPSILRIQQVVRGDSAAYFCASSGDLGRNEKLFFGSGTQLSVL.

This clonotype was detected a few times. The chain combines TRBV7-2 with TRBJ2-3; 12 bases fit TRBD1. This CDR3 has 15 residues. Trimming cost V 4 bases and J 9 bases; bases outside gene matches: 8. Germline lookup yields CDR1 SGHTA and CDR2 FQGNSA. This chain's CDR3 is CASSSRDRGHFTQYF. CDR3 sequence (DNA): TGTGCCAGCAGCTCTAGGGACAGGGGGCACTTCACGCAGTATTTT.

The chain links TRBV7-2 to TRBJ2-7; D may be TRBD1 or TRBD2 (5 bases each). Germline CDR1 is SGHTA and CDR2 is FQGNSA. V was pared by 4 bases and J by 3 bases, with 22 bases between. This CDR3 spans 17 amino acids. This CDR3 reads CASSSGTGRRSGYEQYF. The CDR3 nucleotides read TGTGCCAGCAGCTCCGGGACGGGCAGACGCTCTGGCTACGAGCAGTACTTC.

This clonotype came up a few times. The V gene is TRBV28, the J gene TRBJ1-1; no clear D. There are 14 residues in the CDR3. Trimming took 9 bases from V and 0 from J, leaving 14 bases between them. Germline CDR1 and CDR2: MDHEN and SYDVKM. This CDR3 is CASRRTAMNTEAFF. CDR3 coding DNA: TGTGCCAGTAGGCGGACGGCTATGAACACTGAAGCTTTCTTT.

A note on this clonotype: At one end the junction does not follow the germline gene, possibly because of a read error. The V and J genes are TRBV7-2 and TRBJ2-1; D is uncertain. CDR1 is SGHTA, CDR2 FQGNSA, per germline. The CDR3 contains 14 residues. The CDR3 loop reads CSSSPGTEYNEQFF. In DNA, the CDR3 is TGTTCCAGCAGCCCCGGCACGGAGTACAATGAGCAGTTCTTC.

The chain recombines TRBV20-1 with TRBJ2-5; possibly TRBD2 for D (6 bases). This CDR3 spans 14 amino acids. The V end was cut by 5 bases, the J end by 11 bases, with 24 bases between. Germline V lookup: CDR1 DFQATT, CDR2 SNEGSKA (reference sequence). The CDR3 protein is CSAAEGGKDNEQYF. The CDR3 DNA is TGCAGTGCTGCGGAGGGCGGGAAGGACAATGAGCAGTACTTC.

The chain couples TRBV12-3 or TRBV12-4 to TRBJ2-1; 8 bases agree with TRBD2. The CDR3 totals 14 residues. V shed 7 bases and J 7 bases; nucleotides not matched to a gene: 9. In DNA form, the CDR3 reads TGTGCCAGCAAAATAAGCGGGGGCCAAAATGAGCAGTTCTTC. This sequence encodes CASKISGGQNEQFF.

This clonotype was observed a few times. CDR3 region: CASSFGNRGYYYGYTF. CDR3 DNA: TGCGCCAGCAGCTTCGGTAACAGGGGATATTACTATGGCTACACCTTC. The chain links TRBV5-1 to TRBJ1-2; 7 bases are a match to TRBD1. The J segment lost 3 bases and the V segment lost 2 bases, leaving 10 bases of the junction unmatched. The CDR3 is 16 residues long. Germline CDR1 SGHRS, CDR2 YFSETQ.

The genes are TRBV5-1 and TRBJ1-1; D might be TRBD1 (5 bases). V was pared by 2 bases and J by 4 bases, with 18 bases between. The CDR3 totals 16 residues. Germline lookup yields CDR1 SGHRS and CDR2 YFSETQ. The CDR3 DNA follows: TGCGCCAGCAGCTTAGACCCCCGGGGGAGAGGCACTGAAGCTTTCTTT. Encoded protein: CASSLDPRGRGTEAFF.

V is TRBV9 and J is TRBJ2-3; no clear D. The V gene lost 4 bases and the J gene lost 5 bases, with 8 bases spanning the gap. The CDR3 extends over 12 amino acids. Germline assignment: CDR1 SGDLS and CDR2 YYNGEE. CDR3 residues: CASSTKEDTQYF. CDR3 nucleotide sequence: TGTGCCAGCAGCACTAAAGAAGATACGCAGTATTTT. The variable domain in full, completed from reference TRBV9 and TRBJ2-3, reads DSGVTQTPKHLITATGQRVTLRCSPRSGDLSVYWYQQSLDQGLQFLIQYYNGEERAKGNILERFSAQQFPDLHSELNLSSLELGDSALYFCASSTKEDTQYFGPGTRLTVL.

The V gene is TRBV7-9, the J gene TRBJ2-3; D is ambiguous. V lost 3 bases, J lost 5 bases, and 15 bases lay in between. Germline V gene data show CDR1 as SEHNR and CDR2 as FQNEAQ (reference sequence). This CDR3 has 15 residues. The CDR3 DNA is TGTGCCAGCAGCTTGCCAACTTGGGGTCAAGATACGCAGTATTTT. Encoded protein: CASSLPTWGQDTQYF.

The chain links TRBV30 to TRBJ2-2; no reliable D call. CDR1 is GTSNPN and CDR2 is SVGIG in the germline V gene (reference sequence). The CDR3 extends over 12 amino acids. V lost 0 bases, J lost 8 bases, and 7 bases lay in between. The CDR3 sequence is CAWSVVSGELFF. CDR3 sequence (DNA): TGTGCCTGGAGTGTCGTGTCGGGGGAGCTGTTTTTT.

This chain joins TRBV3-1 and TRBJ2-4; the D is unclear. Near its end, the DNA agrees better with TRBJ2-7, so the J call may be wrong. The CDR3 has 13 amino acids. The germline V gene encodes CDR1 LGHDT and CDR2 YNNKEL (reference sequence). In DNA, the CDR3 is TGTGCCAGCAGCCAAGTCCGGACCCACGAGCAGTACTTC. Residues: CASSQVRTHEQYF.

The chain uses TRBV20-1 and TRBJ2-5; D gene unclear. V lost 6 bases, J lost 3 bases, and 11 bases lay in between. In germline, CDR1 is DFQATT, CDR2 SNEGSKA (reference sequence). This CDR3 comprises 12 residues. The CDR3 DNA is TGCAGTGCCGAAAGCAGTGAAGAGACCCAGTACTTC. Translating it yields CSAESSEETQYF.

This clonotype was seen a handful of times. CDR3 DNA: TGTGCCAGCAGTTTAGGGGGGCAGACAGGGGGCCCTATCACAGATACGCAGTATTTT. This translates into CASSLGGQTGGPITDTQYF. This chain uses TRBV27 with TRBJ2-3; 10 positions match TRBD1. The CDR3 runs to 19 residues. Germline V gives CDR1 MNHEY, CDR2 SMNVEV (reference sequence). J lost 2 bases, V lost 2 bases, and 13 bases had no gene match.

This clonotype was found a few times. The V call is TRBV6-6, the J call TRBJ2-7; possible D gene TRBD1, 7 bases. CDR1 is MNHNY, CDR2 SVGAGI, per germline (reference sequence). The V and J ends lost 10 bases and 3 bases respectively, with 13 bases between them. CDR3 length: 12 residues. CDR3 nucleotides: TGTGCCACCCAGGGGGGCGTCTACGAGCAGTACTTC. Protein: CATQGGVYEQYF.

This clonotype turned up a few times. The chain couples TRBV4-3 to TRBJ2-7; TRBD2 might be the D (6 bases). Germline assignment: CDR1 LGHNA and CDR2 YSLEER. The CDR3 runs 14 residues. Trimming took off 1 base at V and 4 bases at J, with 11 bases between the two ends. The CDR3 sequence is CASSQVAGPYEQYF. CDR3 sequence (DNA): TGCGCCAGCAGCCAAGTCGCGGGGCCATACGAGCAGTACTTC.

This clonotype was seen more than once but under ten times. V is TRBV4-1 and J is TRBJ2-7, with 8 bases identical to TRBD2. V lost 0 bases and J lost 7; bases outside the gene matches: 8. The germline gives CDR1 MGHRA, CDR2 YSYEKL. CDR3 size: 15 residues. CDR3 loop: CASSQDWVAGREQYF. CDR3 sequence (DNA): TGCGCCAGCAGCCAAGATTGGGTAGCGGGGAGGGAGCAGTACTTC.